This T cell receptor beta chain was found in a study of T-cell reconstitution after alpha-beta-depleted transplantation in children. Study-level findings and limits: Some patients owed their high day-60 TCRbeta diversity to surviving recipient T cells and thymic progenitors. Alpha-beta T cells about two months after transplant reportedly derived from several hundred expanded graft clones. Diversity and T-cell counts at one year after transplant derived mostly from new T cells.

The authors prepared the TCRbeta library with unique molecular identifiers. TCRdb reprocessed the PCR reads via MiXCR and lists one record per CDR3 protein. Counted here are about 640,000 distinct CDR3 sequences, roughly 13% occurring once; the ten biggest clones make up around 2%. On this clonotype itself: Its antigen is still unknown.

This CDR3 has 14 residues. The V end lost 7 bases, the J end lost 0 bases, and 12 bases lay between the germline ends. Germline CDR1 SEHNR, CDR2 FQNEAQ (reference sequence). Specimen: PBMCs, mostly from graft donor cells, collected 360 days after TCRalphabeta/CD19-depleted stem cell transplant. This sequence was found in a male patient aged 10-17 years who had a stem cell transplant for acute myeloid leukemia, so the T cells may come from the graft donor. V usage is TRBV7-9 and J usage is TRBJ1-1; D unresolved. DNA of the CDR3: TGTGCCAGCAACATCCTGGTTTTGAACACTGAAGCTTTCTTT. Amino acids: CASNILVLNTEAFF.